This TCR beta chain was captured by sequencing in a study of multiple sclerosis patients with progressive multifocal leukoencephalopathy. With 5 bases removed from V and 6 bases from J, the gap between germline ends came to 17 bases. This CDR3 has 14 residues. CDR1 is SGHTA, CDR2 FQGNSA, per germline. As to time point: time of PML onset. TCRdb keeps only in-frame clones here, not all; method: immunoSEQ multiplex PCR. The data contain approximately 29,000 clones, about 85% of them singletons. The chain combines TRBV7-2 with TRBJ2-7, with D tentatively TRBD2 (6 bases). This TCR was sampled from a woman aged 25 to 39 with progressive multifocal leukoencephalopathy. Sequencing was performed on PBMCs, taken from a patient treated with natalizumab. In DNA, the CDR3 is TGTGCCAGCAGCCCATGGACTACCTTGTCCGAGCAGTACTTC. This encodes CASSPWTTLSEQYF.